This TCR beta chain was found in a study of T cell responses to AZD1222 COVID-19 vaccine. Method: immunoSEQ multiplex PCR; TCRdb's copy keeps in-frame clones and lacks some. The sample lists roughly 160,000 clones, about nine tenths occurring once. In germline, CDR1 is ENHRY, CDR2 SYGVKD. This CDR3 comprises 18 residues. The V gene end was trimmed by 8 bases and the J gene end by 0 bases; junction bases not matched to a gene: 13. With respect to this clone: Its target is not known.

Study-wide results and caveats: Sampling that yielded the repertoires occurred only after the peak T cell response.

This TCR was sampled from an adult in good health. Specimen: peripheral blood, collected on day 0 of AZD1222 vaccination. The V and J genes are TRBV10-3 and TRBJ1-3, with 10 positions matching TRBD1. The CDR3 spells CAIRGQGRAIRSGNTIYF. CDR3 DNA: TGTGCCATCCGGGGACAGGGGCGGGCAATTCGCTCTGGAAACACCATATATTTT.